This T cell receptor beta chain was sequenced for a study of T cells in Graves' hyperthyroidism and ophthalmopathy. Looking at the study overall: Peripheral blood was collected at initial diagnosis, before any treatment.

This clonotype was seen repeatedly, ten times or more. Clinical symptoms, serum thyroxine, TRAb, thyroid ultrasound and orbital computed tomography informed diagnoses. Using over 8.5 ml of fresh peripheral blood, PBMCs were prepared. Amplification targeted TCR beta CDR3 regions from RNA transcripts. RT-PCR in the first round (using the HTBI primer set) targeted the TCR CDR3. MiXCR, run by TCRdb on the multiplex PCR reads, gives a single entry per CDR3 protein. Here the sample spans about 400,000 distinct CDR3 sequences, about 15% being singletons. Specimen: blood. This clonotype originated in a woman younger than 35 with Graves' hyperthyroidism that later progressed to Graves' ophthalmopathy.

The CDR3 spells CASSLLTSGSTDTQYF. In DNA form, the CDR3 reads TGTGCCAGCAGTTTACTGACTAGCGGGTCCACAGATACGCAGTATTTT. The chain has TRBV27 and TRBJ2-3; 10 bases align to TRBD2. This CDR3 contains 16 residues. V lost 2 bases to trimming and J lost 2 bases; unmatched junction nucleotides: 4. Germline V CDR1 and CDR2: MNHEY, SMNVEV (reference sequence).